The sequence of this T cell receptor beta chain was determined in a study of low-dose radiotherapy and immunotherapy resistance in tumors. The authors amplified TCRs for about 20 PCR cycles with a constant-region primer and a V-primer adapter. MiXCR, run by TCRdb on the reads, gives a single entry per CDR3 protein. The sample holds approximately 52,000 distinct CDR3 sequences, around a third seen once. Looked up from germline, CDR1 is MNHNS and CDR2 is SASEGT. The CDR3 is 11 amino acids. The V end was cut by 7 bases, the J end by 11 bases, with 12 bases between. As for time point: after trial treatment. As to treatment: LDRT plus nivolumab, ipilimumab, low-dose cyclophosphamide and aspirin (RACIN trial).

The sequences come from PBMCs, collected after low-dose radiotherapy plus immunotherapy. The V gene is TRBV6-1, the J gene TRBJ2-4, with a possible D match to TRBD2 (6 bases). This TCR derives from a male donor with rectosigmoid adenocarcinoma. The CDR3 coding sequence is TGTGCCAGCATGTGGGGACTTTTTCAGTACTTC. Its translation is CASMWGLFQYF.